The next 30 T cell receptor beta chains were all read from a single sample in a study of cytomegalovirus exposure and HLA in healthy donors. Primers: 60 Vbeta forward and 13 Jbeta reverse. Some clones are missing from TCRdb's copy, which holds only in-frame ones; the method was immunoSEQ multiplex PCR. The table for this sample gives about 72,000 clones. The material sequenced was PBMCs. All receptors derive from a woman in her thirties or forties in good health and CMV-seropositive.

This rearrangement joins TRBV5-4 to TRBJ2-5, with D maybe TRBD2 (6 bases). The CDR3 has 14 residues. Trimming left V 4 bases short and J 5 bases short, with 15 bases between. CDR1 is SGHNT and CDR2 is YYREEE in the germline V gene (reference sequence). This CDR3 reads CASSPGGVGETQYF. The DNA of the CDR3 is TGTGCCAGCAGCCCTGGCGGGGTAGGGGAGACCCAGTACTTC.

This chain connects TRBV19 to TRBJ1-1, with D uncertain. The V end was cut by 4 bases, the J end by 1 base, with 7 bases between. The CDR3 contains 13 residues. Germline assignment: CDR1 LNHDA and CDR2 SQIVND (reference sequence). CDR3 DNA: TGTGCCAGTAGTAGAACAGCGAACACTGAAGCTTTCTTT. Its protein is CASSRTANTEAFF.

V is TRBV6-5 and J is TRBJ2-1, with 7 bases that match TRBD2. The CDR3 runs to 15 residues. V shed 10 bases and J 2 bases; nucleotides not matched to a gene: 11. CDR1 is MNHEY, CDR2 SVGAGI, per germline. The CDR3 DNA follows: TGTGCCACGCGTTTGGGCGGGGGAACCTACAATGAGCAGTTCTTC. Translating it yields CATRLGGGTYNEQFF.

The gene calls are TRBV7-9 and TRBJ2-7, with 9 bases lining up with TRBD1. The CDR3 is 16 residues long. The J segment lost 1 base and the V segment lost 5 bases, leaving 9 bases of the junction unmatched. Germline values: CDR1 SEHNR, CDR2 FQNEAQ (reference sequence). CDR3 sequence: CASSHGQGLESYEQYF. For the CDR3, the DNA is TGTGCCAGCAGCCACGGACAGGGGTTGGAATCCTACGAGCAGTACTTC.

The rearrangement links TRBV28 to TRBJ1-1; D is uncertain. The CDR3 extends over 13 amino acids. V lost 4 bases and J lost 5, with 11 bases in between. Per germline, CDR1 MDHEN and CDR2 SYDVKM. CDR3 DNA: TGTGCCAGCAGTTCCCTCAGGAGGACTGAAGCTTTCTTT. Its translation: CASSSLRRTEAFF.

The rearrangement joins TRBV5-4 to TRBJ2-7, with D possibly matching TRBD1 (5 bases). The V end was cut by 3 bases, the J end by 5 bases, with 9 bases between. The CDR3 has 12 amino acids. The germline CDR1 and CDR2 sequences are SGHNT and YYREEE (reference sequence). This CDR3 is CASSSGYHEQYF. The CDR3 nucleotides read TGTGCCAGCAGCTCAGGGTACCACGAGCAGTACTTC.

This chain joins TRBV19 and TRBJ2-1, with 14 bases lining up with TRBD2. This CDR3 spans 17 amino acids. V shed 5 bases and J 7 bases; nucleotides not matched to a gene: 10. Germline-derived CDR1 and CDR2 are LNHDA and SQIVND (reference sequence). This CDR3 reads CASSPRLAGGPGNEQFF. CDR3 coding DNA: TGTGCCAGTAGTCCGAGACTAGCGGGAGGGCCGGGGAATGAGCAGTTCTTC.

CDR3 protein: CAWSGQGTDTQYF. The DNA for the CDR3 is TGTGCCTGGAGTGGGCAGGGGACAGATACGCAGTATTTT. The rearrangement joins TRBV30 to TRBJ2-3; D is perhaps TRBD1 (6 bases). Trimming stripped 1 base from V and 3 bases from J, with 8 bases between. The germline CDR1 and CDR2 sequences are GTSNPN and SVGIG (reference sequence). This CDR3 spans 13 amino acids. The variable domain in full, with the rest retrieved from reference TRBV30 and TRBJ2-3, is SQTIHQWPATLVQPVGSPLSLECTVEGTSNPNLYWYRQAAGRGLQLLFYSVGIGQISSEVPQNLSASRPQDRQFILSSKKLLLSDSGFYLCAWSGQGTDTQYFGPGTRLTVL.

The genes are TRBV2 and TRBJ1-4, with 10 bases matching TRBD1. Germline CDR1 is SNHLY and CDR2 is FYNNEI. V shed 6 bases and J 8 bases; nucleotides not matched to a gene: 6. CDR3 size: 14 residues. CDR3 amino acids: CASSLGTGAEKLFF. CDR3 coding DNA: TGTGCCAGCAGCCTGGGGACAGGGGCAGAAAAACTGTTTTTT.

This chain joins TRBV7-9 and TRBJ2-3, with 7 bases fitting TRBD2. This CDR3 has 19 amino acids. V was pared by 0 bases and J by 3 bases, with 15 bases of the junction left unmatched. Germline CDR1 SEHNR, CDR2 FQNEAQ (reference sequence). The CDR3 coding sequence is TGTGCCAGCAGCTTAGCGCTAAAGTTTTTTGCGGGGGAAACAGATACGCAGTATTTT. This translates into CASSLALKFFAGETDTQYF.

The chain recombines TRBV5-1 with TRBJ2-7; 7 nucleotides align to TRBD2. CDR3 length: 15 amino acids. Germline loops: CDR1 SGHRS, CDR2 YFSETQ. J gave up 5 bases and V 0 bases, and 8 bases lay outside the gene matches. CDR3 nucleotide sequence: TGCGCCAGCAGCTTGGGTGGGGGAGGGCCCAACGAGCAGTACTTC. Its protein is CASSLGGGGPNEQYF. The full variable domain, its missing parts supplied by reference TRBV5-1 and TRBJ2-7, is KAGVTQTPRYLIKTRGQQVTLSCSPISGHRSVSWYQQTPGQGLQFLFEYFSETQRNKGNFPGRFSGRQFSNSRSEMNVSTLELGDSALYLCASSLGGGGPNEQYFGPGTRLTVT.

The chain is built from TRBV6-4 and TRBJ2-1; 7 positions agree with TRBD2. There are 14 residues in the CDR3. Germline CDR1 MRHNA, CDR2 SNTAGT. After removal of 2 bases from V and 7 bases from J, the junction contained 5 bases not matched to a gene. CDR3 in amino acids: CASSDRGVENEQFF. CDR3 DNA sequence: TGTGCCAGCAGTGACCGGGGGGTTGAAAATGAGCAGTTCTTC.

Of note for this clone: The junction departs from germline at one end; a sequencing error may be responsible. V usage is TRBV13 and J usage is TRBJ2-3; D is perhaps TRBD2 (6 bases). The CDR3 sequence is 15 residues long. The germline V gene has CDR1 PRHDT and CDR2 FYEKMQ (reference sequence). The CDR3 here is CASSLRATRGDAQYF. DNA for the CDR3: TGTGCCAGCAGCTTGCGGGCAACGCGGGGAGATGCGCAGTATTTT.

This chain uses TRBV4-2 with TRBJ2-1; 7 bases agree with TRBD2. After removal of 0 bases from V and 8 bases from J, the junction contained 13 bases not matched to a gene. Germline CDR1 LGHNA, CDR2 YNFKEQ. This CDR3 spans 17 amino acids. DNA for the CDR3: TGTGCCAGCAGCCAAGATATTAGCGGGCTGTTCTCGGATGAGCAGTTCTTC. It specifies CASSQDISGLFSDEQFF.

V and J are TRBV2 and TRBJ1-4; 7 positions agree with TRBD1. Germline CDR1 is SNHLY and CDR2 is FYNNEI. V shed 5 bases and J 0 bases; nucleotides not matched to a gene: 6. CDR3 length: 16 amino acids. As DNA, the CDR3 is TGTGCCAGCAGTTCCCCAGGGGGTGCAACTAATGAAAAACTGTTTTTT. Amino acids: CASSSPGGATNEKLFF.

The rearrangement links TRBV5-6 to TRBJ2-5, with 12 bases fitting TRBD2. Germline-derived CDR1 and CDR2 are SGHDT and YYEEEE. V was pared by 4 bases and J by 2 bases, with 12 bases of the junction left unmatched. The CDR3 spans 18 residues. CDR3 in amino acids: CASSPHPWTSGAQETQYF. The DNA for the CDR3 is TGTGCCAGCAGCCCACATCCTTGGACTAGCGGGGCTCAAGAGACCCAGTACTTC.

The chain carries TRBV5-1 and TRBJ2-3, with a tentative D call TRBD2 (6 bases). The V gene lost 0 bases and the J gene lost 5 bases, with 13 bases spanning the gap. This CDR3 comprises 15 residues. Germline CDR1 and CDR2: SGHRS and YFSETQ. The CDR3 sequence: CASSLVGGEVDTQYF. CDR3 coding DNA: TGCGCCAGCAGCTTGGTGGGCGGGGAGGTAGATACGCAGTATTTT.

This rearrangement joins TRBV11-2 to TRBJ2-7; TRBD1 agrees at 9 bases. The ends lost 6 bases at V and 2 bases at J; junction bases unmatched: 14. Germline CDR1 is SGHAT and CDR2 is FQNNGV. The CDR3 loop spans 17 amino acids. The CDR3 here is CASSSYYSGTGTYEQYF. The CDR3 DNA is TGTGCCAGCAGTTCCTATTACTCCGGGACAGGGACCTACGAGCAGTACTTC.

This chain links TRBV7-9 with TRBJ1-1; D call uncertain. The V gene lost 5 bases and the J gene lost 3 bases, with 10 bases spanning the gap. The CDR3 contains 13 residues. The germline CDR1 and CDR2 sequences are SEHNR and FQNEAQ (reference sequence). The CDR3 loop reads CASSTRMDTEAFF. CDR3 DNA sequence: TGTGCCAGCAGCACTAGGATGGACACTGAAGCTTTCTTT.

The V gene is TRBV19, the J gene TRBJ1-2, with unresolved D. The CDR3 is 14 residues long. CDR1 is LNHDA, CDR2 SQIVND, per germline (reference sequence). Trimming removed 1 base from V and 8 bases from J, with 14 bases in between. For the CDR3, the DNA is TGTGCCAGTAGTATAGGGCAGGTACTCACGGGCTACACCTTC. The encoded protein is CASSIGQVLTGYTF.

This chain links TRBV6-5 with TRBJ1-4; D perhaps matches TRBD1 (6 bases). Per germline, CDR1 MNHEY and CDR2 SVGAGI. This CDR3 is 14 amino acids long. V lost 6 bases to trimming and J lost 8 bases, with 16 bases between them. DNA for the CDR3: TGTGCCAGCAGACCTGGGGGCGCTTTCGAAAAACTGTTTTTT. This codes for CASRPGGAFEKLFF.

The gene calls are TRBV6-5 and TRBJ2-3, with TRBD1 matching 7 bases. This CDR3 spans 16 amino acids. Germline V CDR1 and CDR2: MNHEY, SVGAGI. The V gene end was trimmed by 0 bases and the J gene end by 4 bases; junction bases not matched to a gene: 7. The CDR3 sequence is CASSYSAGRGPDTQYF. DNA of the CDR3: TGTGCCAGCAGTTACTCTGCCGGTAGGGGGCCAGATACGCAGTATTTT.

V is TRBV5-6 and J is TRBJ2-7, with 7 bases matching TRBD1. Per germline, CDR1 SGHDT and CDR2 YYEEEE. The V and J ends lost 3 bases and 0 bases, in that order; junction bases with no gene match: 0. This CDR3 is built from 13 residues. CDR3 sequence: CASSWDSSYEQYF. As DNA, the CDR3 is TGTGCCAGCAGCTGGGACAGCTCCTACGAGCAGTACTTC.

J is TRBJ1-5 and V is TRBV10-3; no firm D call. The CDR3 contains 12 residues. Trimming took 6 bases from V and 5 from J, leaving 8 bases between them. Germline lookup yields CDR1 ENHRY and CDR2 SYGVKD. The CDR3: CAISQEHQPQHF. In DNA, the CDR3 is TGTGCCATCAGCCAAGAGCATCAGCCCCAGCATTTT.

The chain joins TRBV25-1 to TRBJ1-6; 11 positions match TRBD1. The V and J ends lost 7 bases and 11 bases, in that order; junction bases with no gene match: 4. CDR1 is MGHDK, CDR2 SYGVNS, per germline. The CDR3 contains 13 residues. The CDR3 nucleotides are TGTGCCAGCACGGGACAGGGGGTGACACCCCTCCACTTT. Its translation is CASTGQGVTPLHF.

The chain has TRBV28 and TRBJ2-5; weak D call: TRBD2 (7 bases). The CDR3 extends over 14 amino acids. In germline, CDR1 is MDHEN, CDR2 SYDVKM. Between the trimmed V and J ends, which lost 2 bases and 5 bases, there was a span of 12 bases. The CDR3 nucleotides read TGTGCCAGCAGTTTACGGGGGGCGAGGGAGACCCAGTACTTC. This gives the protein CASSLRGARETQYF.

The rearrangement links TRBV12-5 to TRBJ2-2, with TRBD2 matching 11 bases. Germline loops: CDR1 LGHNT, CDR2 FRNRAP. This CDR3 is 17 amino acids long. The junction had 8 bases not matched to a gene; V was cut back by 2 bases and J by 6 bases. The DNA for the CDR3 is TGTGCTAGTGGTTTGTGGTTCGGGACTAGCGGACCCGGGGAGCTGTTTTTT. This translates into CASGLWFGTSGPGELFF.

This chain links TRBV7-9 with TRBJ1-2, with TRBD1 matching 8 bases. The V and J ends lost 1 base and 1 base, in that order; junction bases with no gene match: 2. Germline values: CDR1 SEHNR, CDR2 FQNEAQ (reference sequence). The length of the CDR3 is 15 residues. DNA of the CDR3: TGTGCCAGCAGCTTAGGGGACAGGTTTAACTATGGCTACACCTTC. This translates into CASSLGDRFNYGYTF.

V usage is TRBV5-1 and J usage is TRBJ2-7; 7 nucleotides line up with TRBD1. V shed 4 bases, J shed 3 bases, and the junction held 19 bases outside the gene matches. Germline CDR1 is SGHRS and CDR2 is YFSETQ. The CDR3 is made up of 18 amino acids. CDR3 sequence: CASSASPPRDSPFYEQYF. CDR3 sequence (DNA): TGCGCCAGCAGCGCCTCCCCGCCCCGGGACAGTCCCTTCTACGAGCAGTACTTC.

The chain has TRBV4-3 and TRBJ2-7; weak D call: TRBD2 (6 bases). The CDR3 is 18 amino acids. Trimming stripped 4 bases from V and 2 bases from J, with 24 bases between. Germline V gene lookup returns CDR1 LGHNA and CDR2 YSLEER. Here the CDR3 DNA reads TGCGCCAGCAGCCGCGACCCACCGGGACTGACGACGACCTACGAGCAGTACTTC. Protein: CASSRDPPGLTTTYEQYF.